Below, 19 T cell receptor beta chains from the same sample are listed, as sequenced in a study of OX40 agonist ivuxolimab in advanced cancers. TCRdb's table, derived via immunoSEQ multiplex PCR, lists solely in-frame clones and lacks some. The sample carries approximately 79,000 clones, around 94% recorded once. The material sequenced was CD4+ or CD8+ T cells sorted from blood, taken in a trial of the OX40 agonist ivuxolimab. The receptors shown here come from an adult with an advanced solid tumor such as melanoma, head and neck, liver or kidney cancer.

In DNA form, the CDR3 reads TGTGCCAGCAGTTTAAGTCAATATTCTGGGAACTATGGCTACACCTTC. Residues: CASSLSQYSGNYGYTF. This sequence joins TRBV27 and TRBJ1-2; D uncertain. Trimming took 2 bases from V and 2 from J, leaving 15 bases between them. There are 16 residues in the CDR3. Per the germline V gene, CDR1 is MNHEY and CDR2 is SMNVEV (reference sequence).

V gene TRBV11-2 combines with J gene TRBJ2-7; tentatively, D is TRBD2 (6 bases). The CDR3 is 12 residues long. Germline assignment: CDR1 SGHAT and CDR2 FQNNGV. Trimming removed 7 bases from V and 3 bases from J, with 10 bases in between. The CDR3 loop reads CASMHGGYEQYF. DNA of the CDR3: TGTGCCAGCATGCACGGGGGCTACGAGCAGTACTTC.

The count of this clone is one. This rearrangement joins TRBV4-1 to TRBJ2-2; 12 bases align to TRBD1. The CDR3 has 16 residues. Losses at the gene ends were 3 bases for V and 6 bases for J; bases not matched to a gene: 5. Germline values: CDR1 MGHRA, CDR2 YSYEKL. The CDR3 region is CASSHAGTGGPGELFF. The DNA of the CDR3 is TGCGCCAGCAGCCACGCCGGGACAGGGGGCCCCGGGGAGCTGTTTTTT.

This chain uses TRBV27 with TRBJ2-7; 9 nucleotides match TRBD2. CDR3 size: 15 residues. J gave up 6 bases and V 0 bases, and 6 bases lay outside the gene matches. Germline loops: CDR1 MNHEY, CDR2 SMNVEV (reference sequence). This CDR3 is CASSLSSGGNTEQYF. The DNA of the CDR3 is TGTGCCAGCAGTTTATCTAGCGGGGGAAACACCGAGCAGTACTTC.

V gene TRBV7-9 combines with J gene TRBJ1-1; D uncertain. The CDR3 has 14 amino acids. V lost 3 bases to trimming and J lost 0 bases, with 8 bases between them. Germline V gene sequence: CDR1 SEHNR, CDR2 FQNEAQ (reference sequence). This CDR3 reads CASSFVGVNTEAFF. DNA for the CDR3: TGTGCCAGCAGCTTTGTAGGAGTGAACACTGAAGCTTTCTTT.

The CDR3 DNA follows: TGTGCCAGCAGCTTGGGTCCAGGCCGCCCCACAGATACGCAGTATTTT. This gives the protein CASSLGPGRPTDTQYF. The gene calls are TRBV5-5 and TRBJ2-3, with D unresolved. CDR1 is SGHKS, CDR2 YYEKEE, per germline (reference sequence). The length of the CDR3 is 16 residues. Trimming took off 0 bases at V and 2 bases at J, with 13 bases between the two ends.

This chain connects TRBV4-3 to TRBJ2-3; TRBD2 matches at 10 bases. CDR1 is LGHNA, CDR2 YSLEER, per germline. The CDR3 length is 18 residues. V was pared by 0 bases and J by 2 bases, with 8 bases of the junction left unmatched. This CDR3 reads CASSQEWSSGGHTDTQYF. DNA for the CDR3: TGCGCCAGCAGCCAAGAATGGTCTAGCGGGGGCCACACAGATACGCAGTATTTT.

V gene TRBV5-4 combines with J gene TRBJ1-3; D unclear. Germline V lookup: CDR1 SGHNT, CDR2 YYREEE (reference sequence). V lost 0 bases, J lost 0 bases, and 7 bases lay in between. CDR3 length equals 15 residues. The CDR3 region has the DNA TGTGCCAGCAGCTTGGATCGGGGCTCTGGAAACACCATATATTTT. This gives the protein CASSLDRGSGNTIYF. Full variable domain (missing parts from reference TRBV5-4 and TRBJ1-3): ETGVTQSPTHLIKTRGQQVTLRCSSQSGHNTVSWYQQALGQGPQFIFQYYREEENGRGNFPPRFSGLQFPNYSSELNVNALELDDSALYLCASSLDRGSGNTIYFGEGSWLTVV.

This chain joins TRBV6-5 and TRBJ1-1; D gene unclear. With 4 bases removed from V and 8 bases from J, the gap between germline ends came to 14 bases. This CDR3 is built from 13 residues. Germline V gives CDR1 MNHEY, CDR2 SVGAGI. The CDR3 DNA sequence: TGTGCCAGCAGTTGGAAAGGTGGGGTGGAAGCTTTCTTT. Amino acid sequence: CASSWKGGVEAFF.

This clone was detected once. The V gene is TRBV6-5, the J gene TRBJ2-5, with D uncertain. CDR3 length: 12 residues. The V gene lost 5 bases and the J gene lost 4 bases, with 8 bases spanning the gap. Germline loops: CDR1 MNHEY, CDR2 SVGAGI. CDR3 DNA sequence: TGTGCCAGCAGTCCCGGCGGAGAGACCCAGTACTTC. This gives the protein CASSPGGETQYF.

The chain uses TRBV10-3 and TRBJ2-3; 8 bases map to TRBD1. The CDR3 totals 14 residues. V lost 7 bases, J lost 1 base, and 4 bases stayed unmatched. Germline V gene data show CDR1 as ENHRY and CDR2 as SYGVKD. CDR3 nucleotides: TGTGCCATCACCGGGGGACAGGGCACAGATACGCAGTATTTT. It is translated as CAITGGQGTDTQYF.

V usage is TRBV4-1 and J usage is TRBJ1-1, with D uncertain. CDR3 length: 13 amino acids. CDR1 and CDR2 from the germline V gene are MGHRA and YSYEKL. Trimming pared 1 base from V and 7 bases from J, leaving 10 bases between. CDR3 coding DNA: TGCGCCAGCAGCCAAGGGGTGGGTATTGAAGCTTTCTTT. Translated: CASSQGVGIEAFF.

This chain connects TRBV21-1 to TRBJ2-7; the listed D gene, TRBD2, was not tested against the DNA. TRBV21-1 is labeled a pseudogene. The CDR3 length is 17 residues. In DNA, the CDR3 is TGTGCCAGGACGTTCGTTAAGTCGAGGAAACCAGCCTACGAGCAGTACTTC. Translating it yields CARTFVKSRKPAYEQYF.

The J gene is TRBJ2-7, the V gene TRBV7-6; 14 bases line up with TRBD2. The germline V gene encodes CDR1 SGHVS and CDR2 FNYEAQ. The CDR3 totals 14 residues. V trimming: 3 bases; J trimming: 10 bases; junction bases outside the gene matches: 5. The CDR3 protein is CASSLGLAGADQYF. The CDR3 DNA sequence: TGTGCCAGCAGCTTGGGACTAGCGGGAGCCGATCAGTACTTC.

By proportion, this clone is large. The chain links TRBV28 to TRBJ2-2; TRBD1 might be the D (6 bases). The CDR3 is 16 amino acids. Per the germline V gene, CDR1 is MDHEN and CDR2 is SYDVKM. V lost 6 bases and J 2 bases, leaving 16 bases between the germline ends. CDR3 loop: CASSSPSGGNTGELFF. CDR3 in DNA: TGTGCCAGCAGCTCTCCGAGTGGGGGCAACACCGGGGAGCTGTTTTTT.

The chain combines TRBV5-4 with TRBJ2-3, with 10 bases matching TRBD2. With 2 bases clipped from V and 6 bases from J, the junction kept 3 bases outside the gene matches. Germline-derived CDR1 and CDR2 are SGHNT and YYREEE (reference sequence). CDR3 length: 14 residues. The CDR3 coding sequence is TGTGCCAGCAGCTTTAGCGGGGGGTCCGATACGCAGTATTTT. It translates to CASSFSGGSDTQYF. Full variable domain (missing parts from reference TRBV5-4 and TRBJ2-3): ETGVTQSPTHLIKTRGQQVTLRCSSQSGHNTVSWYQQALGQGPQFIFQYYREEENGRGNFPPRFSGLQFPNYSSELNVNALELDDSALYLCASSFSGGSDTQYFGPGTRLTVL.

This rearrangement joins TRBV19 to TRBJ2-1; TRBD2 is a possible D gene (6 bases). This CDR3 spans 12 amino acids. The ends were cut back, 7 bases at V and 8 bases at J, with 12 bases in the middle. Germline assignment: CDR1 LNHDA and CDR2 SQIVND (reference sequence). CDR3 coding DNA: TGTGCCAGTACATCTAGCGTCTATGAGCAGTTCTTC. Protein product: CASTSSVYEQFF.

This clone appeared once. The CDR3 bases are TGTGCCAGTAGCCCTTTTGTGCCCGGGGAGCTGTTTTTT. Amino acids: CASSPFVPGELFF. J is TRBJ2-2 and V is TRBV19, with D unresolved. The CDR3 runs 13 residues. The germline V and J ends were trimmed by 6 bases and 6 bases, with 11 bases remaining between them. Germline-derived CDR1 and CDR2 are LNHDA and SQIVND (reference sequence).

This chain uses TRBV5-1 with TRBJ1-1; D gene ambiguous. V was pared by 3 bases and J by 6 bases, with 18 bases between. The CDR3 is 15 amino acids. Germline lookup yields CDR1 SGHRS and CDR2 YFSETQ. DNA of the CDR3: TGCGCCAGCAGCTACCGGGATAACAAAATCCCTGAAGCTTTCTTT. Protein: CASSYRDNKIPEAFF.